Each of the 27 T cell receptor beta chains below was sequenced from the same sample in a study of spatial heterogeneity in lung cancer. Time point of the sample: blood at routine non-recurrence follow-up after resection. Whole RNA obtained from tumor, nontumor lung or frozen PBMC underwent sequencing without sorting. MiXCR, applied by TCRdb to the 5' RACE reads, yields one record per CDR3 protein. This repertoire shows about 52,000 distinct CDR3 sequences, about 7.4% found once; its top ten account for 35% to 45%. Here the sequenced sample was PBMCs, taken at follow-up. These TCRs come from a female donor with early-stage non-small cell lung cancer.

This clonotype was observed at least ten times. The chain couples TRBV5-1 to TRBJ2-3; D is unclear. V was clipped by 0 bases and J by 4 bases, with 9 bases between them. The length of the CDR3 is 14 residues. Germline CDR1 reads SGHRS; CDR2 reads YFSETQ. The CDR3 protein is CASSLEATSDTQYF. CDR3 nucleotides: TGCGCCAGCAGCTTGGAGGCTACATCAGATACGCAGTATTTT.

This clonotype was seen many times. This chain connects TRBV3-1 to TRBJ2-3; 7 nucleotides agree with TRBD2. The CDR3 spans 15 residues. In germline, CDR1 is LGHDT, CDR2 YNNKEL (reference sequence). Unmatched junction bases numbered 1, after V lost 1 base and J lost 0 bases. The CDR3, as DNA: TGTGCCAGCAGCCAAGGCGGGGGTAGCACAGATACGCAGTATTTT. It is translated as CASSQGGGSTDTQYF.

In this sample, this clonotype turned up a few times. V and J are TRBV7-2 and TRBJ1-5, with D possibly being TRBD1 (6 bases). V gave up 3 bases and J gave up 4 bases, with 10 bases separating them. The length of the CDR3 is 14 residues. CDR1 is SGHTA and CDR2 is FQGNSA in the germline V gene. The CDR3 DNA is TGTGCCAGCAGCTTGTGGACAGAGAATCAGCCCCAGCATTTT. Translated: CASSLWTENQPQHF.

This clonotype appeared many times. The rearrangement links TRBV4-1 to TRBJ2-2; D gene uncertain. The V gene lost 1 base and the J gene lost 4 bases, with 13 bases spanning the gap. CDR3 length: 16 residues. The germline gives CDR1 MGHRA, CDR2 YSYEKL. The CDR3 here is CASSQVEKSSTGELFF. CDR3 coding DNA: TGCGCCAGCAGCCAAGTGGAAAAGTCTTCCACCGGGGAGCTGTTTTTT.

In the case of this clonotype: With a much larger clone just one base away, this may be a read error. J is TRBJ2-1 and V is TRBV28, with unresolved D. CDR3 size: 13 residues. Germline CDR1 and CDR2: MDHEN and SYDVKM. As DNA, the CDR3 is TGTGGGGTAACGAGACAACCCTACAATGAGCAGTTCTTC. Protein sequence: CGVTRQPYNEQFF.

The gene calls are TRBV20-1 and TRBJ2-1, with D possibly TRBD2 on 7 matching bases. The length of the CDR3 is 13 residues. Germline V gene sequence: CDR1 DFQATT, CDR2 SNEGSKA (reference sequence). CDR3 protein: CRALAGRGNEQFF. CDR3 nucleotide sequence: TGCAGGGCTCTGGCGGGGAGGGGGAATGAGCAGTTCTTC.

This clonotype has at least ten counts. The chain joins TRBV11-2 to TRBJ1-2; TRBD1 might be the D (6 bases). Trimming pared 8 bases from V and 8 bases from J, leaving 15 bases between. CDR1 and CDR2 from the germline V gene are SGHAT and FQNNGV. The CDR3 totals 12 residues. As DNA, the CDR3 is TGTGCCAGCCTGGGAACAGGGAAGGGCTACACCTTC. It specifies CASLGTGKGYTF.

This clonotype was seen repeatedly, ten times or more. This sequence joins TRBV12-3 or TRBV12-4 and TRBJ1-1, with D hard to call. The ends were cut back, 3 bases at V and 1 base at J, with 9 bases in the middle. The CDR3 has 14 residues. As DNA, the CDR3 is TGTGCCAGCAGTTTGAACGGGAGGAACACTGAAGCTTTCTTT. It translates to CASSLNGRNTEAFF.

DNA for the CDR3: TGTGCCAGCAGTGAAGCGCATACGCGGACAGGGGGCTACACCGGGGAGCTGTTTTTT. This translates into CASSEAHTRTGGYTGELFF. V gene TRBV6-1 combines with J gene TRBJ2-2, with 11 bases aligning to TRBD1. The CDR3 is made up of 19 amino acids. Germline V gene data show CDR1 as MNHNS and CDR2 as SASEGT. With V trimmed by 0 bases and J by 3 bases, 9 bases remained unmatched.

This clonotype was detected many times. The chain has TRBV5-4 and TRBJ1-1, with TRBD1 as a possible D gene (5 bases). Germline V gives CDR1 SGHNT, CDR2 YYREEE (reference sequence). Between the trimmed V and J ends, which lost 0 bases and 4 bases, there was a span of 10 bases. This CDR3 comprises 14 residues. This CDR3 is CASSLGGRGTEAFF. CDR3 nucleotides: TGTGCCAGCAGCTTGGGGGGGAGAGGCACTGAAGCTTTCTTT.

The chain links TRBV19 to TRBJ1-1, with a weak D call TRBD1 (5 bases). The CDR3 extends over 15 amino acids. The germline CDR1 and CDR2 sequences are LNHDA and SQIVND (reference sequence). With 5 bases removed from V and 4 bases from J, the gap between germline ends came to 17 bases. The CDR3 loop reads CASSPQMGGTTEAFF. CDR3 in DNA: TGTGCCAGTAGTCCCCAGATGGGGGGGACCACTGAAGCTTTCTTT.

This chain links TRBV11-2 with TRBJ2-5, with D possibly being TRBD2 (5 bases). The V end lost 8 bases, the J end lost 4 bases, and 14 bases lay between the germline ends. The CDR3 is made up of 13 amino acids. The germline CDR1 and CDR2 sequences are SGHAT and FQNNGV. CDR3 sequence: CASSPGLGETQYF. DNA of the CDR3: TGTGCCAGCTCGCCCGGACTCGGAGAGACCCAGTACTTC.

This clonotype was observed many times. The rearrangement uses TRBV28 and TRBJ2-7; perhaps TRBD1 as D (7 bases). The V gene's germline CDR1 is MDHEN and CDR2 SYDVKM. The CDR3 covers 15 residues. Trimming took 5 bases from V and 3 from J, leaving 17 bases between them. The CDR3 DNA follows: TGTGCCAGCAGTCCAATCGACAGGGAGGACTACGAGCAGTACTTC. Translation: CASSPIDREDYEQYF.

This clonotype turned up a few times. V and J are TRBV9 and TRBJ1-1, with 8 bases aligning to TRBD1. The CDR3 extends over 15 amino acids. V lost 2 bases to trimming and J lost 3 bases; unmatched junction nucleotides: 6. The V gene's germline CDR1 is SGDLS and CDR2 YYNGEE. CDR3 sequence reads: CASSVEDRVYTEAFF. The CDR3 DNA reads TGTGCCAGCAGCGTGGAGGACAGGGTGTACACTGAAGCTTTCTTT. The entire variable domain, with the rest obtained from reference TRBV9 and TRBJ1-1, is as follows: DSGVTQTPKHLITATGQRVTLRCSPRSGDLSVYWYQQSLDQGLQFLIQYYNGEERAKGNILERFSAQQFPDLHSELNLSSLELGDSALYFCASSVEDRVYTEAFFGQGTRLTVV.

In this sample, this clonotype turned up once. The chain joins TRBV20-1 to TRBJ1-2, with D unresolved. The CDR3 runs to 12 residues. V lost 6 bases, J lost 1 base, and 9 bases lay in between. Germline CDR1 is DFQATT and CDR2 is SNEGSKA (reference sequence). The CDR3, as DNA: TGCAGTGCCACGTACAGTAACTATGGCTACACCTTC. As protein: CSATYSNYGYTF.

This clonotype was observed a few times. The chain links TRBV7-7 to TRBJ1-1; TRBD1 is a possible D gene (5 bases). CDR1 and CDR2 from the germline V gene are SSHAT and FNYEAQ (reference sequence). Trimming left V 3 bases short and J 5 bases short, with 10 bases between. There are 13 residues in the CDR3. CDR3 loop: CASSLGLWTEAFF. For the CDR3, the DNA is TGTGCCAGCAGCTTGGGGCTATGGACTGAAGCTTTCTTT.

This clonotype has more than one count but fewer than ten. The gene calls are TRBV29-1 and TRBJ1-1, with 7 bases lining up with TRBD1. Trimming removed 7 bases from V and 1 base from J; junction bases left unmatched: 9. The germline V gene has CDR1 SQVTM and CDR2 ANQGSEA. The CDR3 is made up of 14 amino acids. The CDR3 DNA reads TGCAGCGCCGGGACAGACTCTTCGAACACTGAAGCTTTCTTT. This sequence encodes CSAGTDSSNTEAFF. The full variable domain, its missing parts supplied by reference TRBV29-1 and TRBJ1-1, is SAVISQKPSRDICQRGTSLTIQCQVDSQVTMMFWYRQQPGQSLTLIATANQGSEATYESGFVIDKFPISRPNLTFSTLTVSNMSPEDSSIYLCSAGTDSSNTEAFFGQGTRLTVV.

Many counts were recorded for this clonotype. The chain couples TRBV2 to TRBJ2-1; D possibly corresponds to TRBD2 (7 bases). This CDR3 has 16 residues. From germline, CDR1 is SNHLY and CDR2 FYNNEI. V was clipped by 5 bases and J by 8 bases, with 22 bases between them. CDR3 DNA: TGTGCCAGCAGTACCCCTTCTGCGGGGGCCGGGTATGAGCAGTTCTTC. This sequence encodes CASSTPSAGAGYEQFF.

This clonotype showed up many times. J is TRBJ2-3 and V is TRBV7-9; D not certain. CDR1 is SEHNR, CDR2 FQNEAQ, per germline (reference sequence). The CDR3 sequence is 15 residues long. The V end lost 5 bases, the J end lost 1 base, and 13 bases lay between the germline ends. CDR3 in amino acids: CASSADTLGTDTQYF. CDR3 coding DNA: TGTGCCAGCAGCGCCGACACCCTCGGCACAGATACGCAGTATTTT. The full variable domain, rest sourced from reference TRBV7-9 and TRBJ2-3, is DTGVSQNPRHKITKRGQNVTFRCDPISEHNRLYWYRQTLGQGPEFLTYFQNEAQLEKSRLLSDRFSAERPKGSFSTLEIQRTEQGDSAMYLCASSADTLGTDTQYFGPGTRLTVL.

Many counts were recorded for this clonotype. The V and J genes are TRBV7-2 and TRBJ1-5; D uncertain. This CDR3 spans 13 amino acids. The V and J ends lost 5 bases and 3 bases respectively, with 8 bases between them. Per the germline V gene, CDR1 is SGHTA and CDR2 is FQGNSA. The CDR3 loop is CASSRQLNQPQHF. Written as DNA, the CDR3 is TGTGCCAGCAGCCGGCAGCTCAATCAGCCCCAGCATTTT.

Notes on this clonotype: A single base separates this from a much larger clone, so it may be a read error. This chain links TRBV9 with TRBJ1-2; D is unresolved. Germline V gives CDR1 SGDLS, CDR2 YYNGEE. The CDR3 consists of 13 residues. The V gene lost 3 bases and the J gene lost 4 bases, with 10 bases spanning the gap. The CDR3 DNA reads as TGTGCCAGCAGCGACTCAAATACCTATGGCTACACCTTC. It specifies CASSDSNTYGYTF. Together with reference TRBV9 and TRBJ1-2, the CDR3 gives the full variable domain: DSGVTQTPKHLITATGQRVTLRCSPRSGDLSVYWYQQSLDQGLQFLIQYYNGEERAKGNILERFSAQQFPDLHSELNLSSLELGDSALYFCASSDSNTYGYTFGSGTRLTVV.

This clonotype was seen many times. V and J are TRBV11-2 and TRBJ2-1; the match to TRBD1 covers 8 bases. The CDR3 is 15 residues long. V was pared by 2 bases and J by 1 base, with 1 base of the junction left unmatched. The germline V gene has CDR1 SGHAT and CDR2 FQNNGV. The CDR3: CASSLYRGSYNEQFF. CDR3 DNA sequence: TGTGCCAGCAGCTTATACAGGGGGTCCTACAATGAGCAGTTCTTC. The entire variable domain, with the rest obtained from reference TRBV11-2 and TRBJ2-1, is as follows: EAGVAQSPRYKIIEKRQSVAFWCNPISGHATLYWYQQILGQGPKLLIQFQNNGVVDDSQLPKDRFSAERLKGVDSTLKIQPAKLEDSAVYLCASSLYRGSYNEQFFGPGTRLTVL.

This clonotype has only a few counts. The chain's CDR3 is CASSLQRINAEAFF. CDR3 DNA: TGCGCCAGCAGCTTACAGCGTATCAACGCTGAAGCTTTCTTT. V and J are TRBV5-1 and TRBJ1-1; no clear D. CDR1 is SGHRS and CDR2 is YFSETQ in the germline V gene. The CDR3 loop spans 14 amino acids. The germline V and J ends were trimmed by 2 bases and 6 bases, with 14 bases remaining between them. The full variable domain, completed using reference TRBV5-1 and TRBJ1-1, is KAGVTQTPRYLIKTRGQQVTLSCSPISGHRSVSWYQQTPGQGLQFLFEYFSETQRNKGNFPGRFSGRQFSNSRSEMNVSTLELGDSALYLCASSLQRINAEAFFGQGTRLTVV.

V gene TRBV5-1 combines with J gene TRBJ2-3; 11 bases agree with TRBD1. Germline lookup yields CDR1 SGHRS and CDR2 YFSETQ. This CDR3 has 16 residues. The V gene end was trimmed by 4 bases and the J gene end by 5 bases; junction bases not matched to a gene: 9. The CDR3 is CASSATDRGLIDTQYF. The DNA of the CDR3 is TGCGCCAGCAGCGCTACGGACAGGGGGCTCATAGATACGCAGTATTTT.

This clonotype was detected ten times or more. The chain recombines TRBV7-2 with TRBJ2-4; possible D gene TRBD2, 6 bases. Germline V lookup: CDR1 SGHTA, CDR2 FQGNSA. V was clipped by 5 bases and J by 6 bases, with 20 bases between them. This CDR3 region has 16 residues. The CDR3 DNA follows: TGTGCCAGCAGCCCTACCGGGACGCCCGGGGGAAACATTCAGTACTTC. Translating it yields CASSPTGTPGGNIQYF.

The chain combines TRBV6-6 with TRBJ2-2; possibly TRBD1 for D (6 bases). This CDR3 has 15 amino acids. Trimming stripped 7 bases from V and 0 bases from J, with 12 bases between. Germline lookup yields CDR1 MNHNY and CDR2 SVGAGI (reference sequence). The CDR3: CASTSGTTNTGELFF. The CDR3 nucleotides read TGTGCCAGCACTTCCGGGACAACGAACACCGGGGAGCTGTTTTTT.

This clonotype was seen a handful of times. The chain combines TRBV3-1 with TRBJ1-3; D not certain. Germline assignment: CDR1 LGHDT and CDR2 YNNKEL (reference sequence). This CDR3 has 14 amino acids. Trimming left V 6 bases short and J 0 bases short, with 9 bases between. CDR3 bases: TGTGCCAGCAGGACTACACTCTCTGGAAACACCATATATTTT. The encoded protein is CASRTTLSGNTIYF.